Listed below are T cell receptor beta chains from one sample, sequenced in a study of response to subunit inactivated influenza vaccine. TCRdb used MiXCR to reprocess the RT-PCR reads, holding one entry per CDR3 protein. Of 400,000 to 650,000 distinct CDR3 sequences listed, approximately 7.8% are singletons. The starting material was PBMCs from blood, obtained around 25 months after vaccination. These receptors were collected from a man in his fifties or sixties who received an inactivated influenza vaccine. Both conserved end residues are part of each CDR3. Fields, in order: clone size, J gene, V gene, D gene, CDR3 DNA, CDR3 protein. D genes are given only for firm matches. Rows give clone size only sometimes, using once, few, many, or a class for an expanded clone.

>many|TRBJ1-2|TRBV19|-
TGTGCCAGTACCCGGACAGACGCCGGCTATGGCTACACCTTC
CASTRTDAGYGYTF
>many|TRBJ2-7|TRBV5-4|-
TGTGCCAGCAGCCCACAGGACAGCTACGAGCAGTACTTC
CASSPQDSYEQYF
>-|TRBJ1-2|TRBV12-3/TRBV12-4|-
TGTGCCAGCAGTTTGCTCCTAGAAGGGAATGGCTACACCTTC
CASSLLLEGNGYTF
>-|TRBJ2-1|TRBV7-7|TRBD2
TGTGCCAGCACCCCGGTGGCTAGCGGGAGTGCTAATGAGCAGTTCTTC
CASTPVASGSANEQFF
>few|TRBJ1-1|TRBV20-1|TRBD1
TGCAGTGCTAGGGGGGACAGGGTGGCCACTGAAGCTTTCTTT
CSARGDRVATEAFF
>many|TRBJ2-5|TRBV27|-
TGTGCCAGCAGTTTATCTATCCGGGCGCAGACCCAGTACTTC
CASSLSIRAQTQYF
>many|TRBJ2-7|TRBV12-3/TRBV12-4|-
TGTGCCAGCAGTTTATACAGCTACGAGCAGTACTTC
CASSLYSYEQYF
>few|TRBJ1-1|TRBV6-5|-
TGTGCCAGCAGTTACGGGGAGATCGCCACTGAAGCTTTCTTT
CASSYGEIATEAFF
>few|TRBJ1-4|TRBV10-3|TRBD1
TGTGCCAGCAGACAGGGGATGGAAGAAAAACTGTTTTTT
CASRQGMEEKLFF
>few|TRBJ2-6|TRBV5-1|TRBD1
TGCGCCAGCAGCTTGGCCGGGACAGGGCGAACGAGAACTGGGGCCAACGTCCTGACTTTC
CASSLAGTGRTRTGANVLTF
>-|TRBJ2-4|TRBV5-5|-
TGTGCCAGCAGCTCGGAGACCAGTGCCTCCTTAGCCAAAAACATTCAGTACTTC
CASSSETSASLAKNIQYF
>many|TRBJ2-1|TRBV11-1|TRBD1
TGTGCCAGCAGCTTAATTTGGGGGACCCGGACAGGAGATCACAATGAGCAGTTCTTC
CASSLIWGTRTGDHNEQFF
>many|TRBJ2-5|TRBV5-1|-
TGCGCCAGCAGCATAGAATCAGCAGGGGAGACCCAGTACTTC
CASSIESAGETQYF
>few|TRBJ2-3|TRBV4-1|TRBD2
TGCGCCAGCAGCCAATTACTAGCGGCCCCAGATACGCAGTATTTT
CASSQLLAAPDTQYF
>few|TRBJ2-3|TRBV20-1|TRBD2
TGCAGTGCTGCTAGCGGGAGTCCAGATACGCAGTATTTT
CSAASGSPDTQYF
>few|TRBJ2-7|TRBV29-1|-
TGCAGCGTTGCAGCCCCCTACGAGCAGTACTTC
CSVAAPYEQYF
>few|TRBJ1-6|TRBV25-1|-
TGTGCCAGCAGTGAATCGGACCTTGGCCATTCACCCCTCCACTTT
CASSESDLGHSPLHF
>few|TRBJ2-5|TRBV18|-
TGTGCCAGCTCACCATGGCCAGAAGAGACCCAGTACTTC
CASSPWPEETQYF
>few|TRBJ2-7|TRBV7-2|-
TGTGCCAGCAGCTTAGATGCAACAGTCTTCTACGAGCAGTACTTC
CASSLDATVFYEQYF
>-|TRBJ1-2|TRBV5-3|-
TGTGCCAGGGGACCCGGGGTCCTCTACGGCTACACCTTC
CARGPGVLYGYTF
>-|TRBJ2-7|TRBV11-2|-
TGTGCCAGCAGCCCCCCGTTTGGCGAGCAGTACTTC
CASSPPFGEQYF
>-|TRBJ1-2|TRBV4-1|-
TGCGCCAGCAGCCAAGAATTGGGGGCCCCCGGCTACACCTTC
CASSQELGAPGYTF
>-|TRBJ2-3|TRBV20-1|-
TGCAGTGCTAGACCCGGCTGGGCTAGCCAAAACACAGATACGCAGTATTTT
CSARPGWASQNTDTQYF
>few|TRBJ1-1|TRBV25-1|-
TGTGCCAGCACCGAAGGGGGGTACACTGAAGCTTTCTTT
CASTEGGYTEAFF
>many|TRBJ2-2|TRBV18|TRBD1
TGTGCCAGCTCACCATATCCGACAGGGTCTGGCGGGGAGCTGTTTTTT
CASSPYPTGSGGELFF
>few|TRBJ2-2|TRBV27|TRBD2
TGTGCCAGCAGCCCGGTCGGGACTACCCCCGGGGAGCTGTTTTTT
CASSPVGTTPGELFF
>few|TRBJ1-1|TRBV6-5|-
TGTGCCAGCAGCCTCACAGGGAAAGTGGCTTTCTTT
CASSLTGKVAFF
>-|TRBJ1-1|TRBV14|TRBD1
TGTGCCAGCAGCCAAGTTAACCTCCGGGACAGGGGGCGAGAATCTTTCTTT
CASSQVNLRDRGRESFF
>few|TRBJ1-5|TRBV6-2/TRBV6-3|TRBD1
TGTGCCAGCAGTTTCCGGGGACAGGGAACGAGCAATCAGCCCCAGCATTTT
CASSFRGQGTSNQPQHF
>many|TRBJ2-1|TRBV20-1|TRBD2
TGCAGTGCTAGAGGTGGACTAGTAGTCAATGAGCAGTTCTTC
CSARGGLVVNEQFF
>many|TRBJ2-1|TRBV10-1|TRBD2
TGCGCCAGCAGACCCTCTAGCGGGTGCTACAATGAGCAGTTCTTC
CASRPSSGCYNEQFF
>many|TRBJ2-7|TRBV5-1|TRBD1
TGCGCCAGCAGCTTTCGGACAGGCAACTACGAGCAGTACTTC
CASSFRTGNYEQYF
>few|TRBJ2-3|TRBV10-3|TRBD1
TGTGCCACCCGGACAGGGGCCCCCACAGATACGCAGTATTTT
CATRTGAPTDTQYF
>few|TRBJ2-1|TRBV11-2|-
TGTGCCAGCAGCTTAACTACCGGGAGAAGCTCCTACAATGAGCAGTTCTTC
CASSLTTGRSSYNEQFF
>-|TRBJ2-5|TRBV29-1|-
TGCAGCGTTGAAGGCCAGTACGAGGGGCCAGAGACCCAGTACTTC
CSVEGQYEGPETQYF
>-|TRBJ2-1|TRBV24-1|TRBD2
TGTGCCACCAGTGGTACCCTAGCGGGGGGGCTCGATGAGCAGTTCTTC
CATSGTLAGGLDEQFF
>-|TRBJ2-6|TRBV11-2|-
TGTGCCAGCAGCTTAGAGAGGGCCAACGTCCTGACTTTC
CASSLERANVLTF
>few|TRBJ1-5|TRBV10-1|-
TGCGCCAGCAGGACCCTCTCTTTGGCGGCGGATAGCAATCAGCCCCAGCATTTT
CASRTLSLAADSNQPQHF
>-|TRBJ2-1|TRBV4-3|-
TGCGCCAGCAGCCAAGCCAAGCGGAGTACCTACAATGAGCAGTTCTTC
CASSQAKRSTYNEQFF
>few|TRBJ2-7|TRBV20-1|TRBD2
TGCAGTGCTAGAGCGGGAAGTAGCGGGAGTATCGGAGAGCAGTACTTC
CSARAGSSGSIGEQYF
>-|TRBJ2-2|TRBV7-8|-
TGTGCCAGCAGCTTATTAGCGTCGGCCGGGGAGCTGTTTTTT
CASSLLASAGELFF
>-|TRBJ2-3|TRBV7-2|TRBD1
TGTGCCAGCAGCTCGAAGACAGGGGAAAGGACAGATACGCAGTATTTT
CASSSKTGERTDTQYF
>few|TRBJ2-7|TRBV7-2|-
TGTGCCAGCAGCTACGGCAGGCCCTACGAGCAGTACTTC
CASSYGRPYEQYF
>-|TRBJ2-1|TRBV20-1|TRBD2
TGCAGTGCTAGAGATACCAGCGGGAGGGCCAGAAATGAGCAGTTCTTC
CSARDTSGRARNEQFF
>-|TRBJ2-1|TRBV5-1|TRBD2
TGCGCCAGCAGCGGCGGGGGGGCCGGTTCCCAGCTCTTC
CASSGGGAGSQLF
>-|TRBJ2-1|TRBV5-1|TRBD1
TGCGCCAGCAGCTACGACCGGGACAGGGGGAGCAATGAGCAGTTCTTC
CASSYDRDRGSNEQFF
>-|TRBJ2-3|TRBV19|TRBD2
TGTGCCAGTAGCCCTAGCGGGAGCCTCCCAGATACGCAGTATTTT
CASSPSGSLPDTQYF
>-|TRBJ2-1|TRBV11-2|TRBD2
TGTGCCAGCAGCTCCCCGACTAGCGGGGGGTCAAGCTCCTACAATGAGCAGTTCTTC
CASSSPTSGGSSSYNEQFF
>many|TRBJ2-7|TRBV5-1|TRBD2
TGCGCCAGCAGCTCGACTAGCGGGATAACCTACGAGCAGTACTTC
CASSSTSGITYEQYF
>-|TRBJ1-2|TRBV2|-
TGTGCCAGCATCTCAGGGGTTGTTAGCTATGGCTACACCTTC
CASISGVVSYGYTF
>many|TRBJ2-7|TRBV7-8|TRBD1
TGTGCCAGCAGCTTACAGGGGGCGTTCCACGAGCAGTACTTC
CASSLQGAFHEQYF
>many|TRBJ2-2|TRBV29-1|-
TGCAGCGTGCTAAATAGTGTGGAGCTGTTTTTT
CSVLNSVELFF